This T cell receptor beta chain appears in the sequencing data of a study of blood T cell repertoires in COVID-19. About the research overall: The study drew acute and convalescent COVID-19 samples from the United States, Italy and Spain. The cDNA or gDNA used as material had been derived from T cells, B-cell-depleted T cells, or PBMCs.

In the authors' methods: Reference gene primers were amplified, and this amplification served to estimate nucleated cell counts. Some clones are missing from TCRdb's copy, which holds only in-frame ones; the method was immunoSEQ multiplex PCR. V and J calls and clone size are given by that table; D and trimming were obtained from the DNA. The sample records 80,000 to 85,000 clones, 80% to 90% being singletons. Deletions cut 4 bases from V and 2 bases from J, with 8 bases between. Germline V lookup: CDR1 MNHEY, CDR2 SVGEGT. The CDR3 is made up of 13 amino acids. The sample comprised peripheral blood. The TCR sequence derives from a woman of 80 years or more with acute or convalescent COVID-19. V gene TRBV6-2 or TRBV6-3 combines with J gene TRBJ1-2; D is uncertain. The CDR3 DNA is TGTGCCAGCAGTTGGGTGGAGAACTATGGCTACACCTTC. This encodes CASSWVENYGYTF.